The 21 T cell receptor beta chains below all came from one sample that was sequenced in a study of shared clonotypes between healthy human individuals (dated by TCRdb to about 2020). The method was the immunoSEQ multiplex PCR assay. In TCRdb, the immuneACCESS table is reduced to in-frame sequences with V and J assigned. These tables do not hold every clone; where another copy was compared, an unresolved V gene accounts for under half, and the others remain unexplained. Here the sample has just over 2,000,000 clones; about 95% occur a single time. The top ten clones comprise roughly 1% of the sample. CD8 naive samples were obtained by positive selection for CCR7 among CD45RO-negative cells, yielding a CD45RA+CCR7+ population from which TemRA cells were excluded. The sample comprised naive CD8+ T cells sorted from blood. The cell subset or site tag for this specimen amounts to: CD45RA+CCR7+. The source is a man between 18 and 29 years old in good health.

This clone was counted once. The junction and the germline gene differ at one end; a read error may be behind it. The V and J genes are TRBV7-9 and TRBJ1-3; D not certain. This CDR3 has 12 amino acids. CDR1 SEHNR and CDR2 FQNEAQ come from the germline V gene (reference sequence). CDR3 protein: CASSLSSSLVNF. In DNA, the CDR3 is TGTGCCAGCAGCTTATCCTCCAGCCTTGTGAATTTT.

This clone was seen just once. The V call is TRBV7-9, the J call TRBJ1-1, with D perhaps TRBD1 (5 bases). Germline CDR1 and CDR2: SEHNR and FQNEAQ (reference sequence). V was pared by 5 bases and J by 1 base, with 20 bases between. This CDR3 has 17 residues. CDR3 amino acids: CASSGPREVGANTEAFF. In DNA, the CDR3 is TGTGCCAGCAGCGGCCCGCGAGAGGTCGGGGCGAACACTGAAGCTTTCTTT.

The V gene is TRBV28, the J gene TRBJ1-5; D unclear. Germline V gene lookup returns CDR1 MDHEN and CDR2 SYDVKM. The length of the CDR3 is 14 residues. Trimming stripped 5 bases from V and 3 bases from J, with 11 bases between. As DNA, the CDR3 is TGTGCCAGCAGTCCTGACGGCTACAATCAGCCCCAGCATTTT. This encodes CASSPDGYNQPQHF.

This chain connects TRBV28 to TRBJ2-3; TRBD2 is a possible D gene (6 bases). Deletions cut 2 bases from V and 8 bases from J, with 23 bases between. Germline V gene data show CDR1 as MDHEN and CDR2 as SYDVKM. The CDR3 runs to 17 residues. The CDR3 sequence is CASSLHLAETVSSTQYF. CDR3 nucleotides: TGTGCCAGCAGTTTACACTTAGCGGAAACGGTGTCGAGTACGCAGTATTTT.

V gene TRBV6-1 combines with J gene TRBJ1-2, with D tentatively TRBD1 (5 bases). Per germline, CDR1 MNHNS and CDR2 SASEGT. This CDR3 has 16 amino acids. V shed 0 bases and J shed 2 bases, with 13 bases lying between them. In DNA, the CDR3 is TGTGCCAGCAGTGAAGCGCTTCAGGGAAAGAACTATGGCTACACCTTC. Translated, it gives CASSEALQGKNYGYTF.

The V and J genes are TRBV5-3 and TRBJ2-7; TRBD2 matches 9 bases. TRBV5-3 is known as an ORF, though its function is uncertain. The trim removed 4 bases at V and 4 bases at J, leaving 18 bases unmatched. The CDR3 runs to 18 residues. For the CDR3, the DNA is TGTGCCAGAAGCCCGACCCGCGATAGCGGGGGTCATCCTTACGAGCAGTACTTC. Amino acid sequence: CARSPTRDSGGHPYEQYF.

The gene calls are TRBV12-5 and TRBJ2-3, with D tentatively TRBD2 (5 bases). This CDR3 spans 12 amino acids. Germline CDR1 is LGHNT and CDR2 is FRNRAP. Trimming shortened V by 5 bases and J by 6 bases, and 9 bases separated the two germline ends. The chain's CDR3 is CASGPWEDTQYF. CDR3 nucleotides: TGTGCTAGTGGTCCCTGGGAGGATACGCAGTATTTT.

The CDR3 region is CASSDRQGAIYGYTF. For the CDR3, the DNA is TGTGCCAGCAGCGACAGACAGGGGGCTATCTATGGCTACACCTTC. The chain uses TRBV9 and TRBJ1-2; 10 positions match TRBD1. Germline V lookup: CDR1 SGDLS, CDR2 YYNGEE. Germline trimming cut 3 bases from V and 4 bases from J; bases unmatched to any gene: 6. The CDR3 sequence is 15 residues long.

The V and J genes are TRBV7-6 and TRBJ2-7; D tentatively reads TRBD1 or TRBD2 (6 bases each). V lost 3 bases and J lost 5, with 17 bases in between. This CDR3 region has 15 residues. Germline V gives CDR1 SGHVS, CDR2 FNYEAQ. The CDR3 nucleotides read TGTGCCAGCAGCTTGGGGGGCGATGTGCGCCACGAGCAGTACTTC. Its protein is CASSLGGDVRHEQYF.

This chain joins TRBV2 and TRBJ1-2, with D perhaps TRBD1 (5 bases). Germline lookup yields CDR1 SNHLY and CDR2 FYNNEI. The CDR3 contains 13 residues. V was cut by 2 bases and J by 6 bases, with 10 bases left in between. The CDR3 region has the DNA TGTGCCAGCAGTGAACAAGGGGCGGATGGCTACACCTTC. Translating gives CASSEQGADGYTF.

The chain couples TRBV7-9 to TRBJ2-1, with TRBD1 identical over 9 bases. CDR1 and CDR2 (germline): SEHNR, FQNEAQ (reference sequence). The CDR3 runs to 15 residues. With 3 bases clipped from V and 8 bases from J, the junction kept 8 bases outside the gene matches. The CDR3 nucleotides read TGTGCCAGCAGCTTGGGACAGGGATATAACGATGAGCAGTTCTTC. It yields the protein CASSLGQGYNDEQFF.

CDR3 sequence reads: CASSDPRNEQFF. DNA of the CDR3: TGTGCCAGCTCGGATCCCAGGAATGAGCAGTTCTTC. V is TRBV18 and J is TRBJ2-1; D unresolved. Looked up from germline, CDR1 is KGHSH and CDR2 is LQKENI. The length of the CDR3 is 12 residues. Trimming took off 6 bases at V and 7 bases at J, with 10 bases between the two ends. The full variable domain, rest sourced from reference TRBV18 and TRBJ2-1, is NAGVMQNPRHLVRRRGQEARLRCSPMKGHSHVYWYRQLPEEGLKFMVYLQKENIIDESGMPKERFSAEFPKEGPSILRIQQVVRGDSAAYFCASSDPRNEQFFGPGTRLTVL.

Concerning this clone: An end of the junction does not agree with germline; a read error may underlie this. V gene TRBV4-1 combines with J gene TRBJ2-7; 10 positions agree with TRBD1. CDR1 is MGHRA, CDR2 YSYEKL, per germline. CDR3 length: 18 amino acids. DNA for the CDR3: TGCGCCAGCAGTCAAGAAGGGACAGGGGTACAAGGTACCTACGAGCAGTACTTC. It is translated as CASSQEGTGVQGTYEQYF.

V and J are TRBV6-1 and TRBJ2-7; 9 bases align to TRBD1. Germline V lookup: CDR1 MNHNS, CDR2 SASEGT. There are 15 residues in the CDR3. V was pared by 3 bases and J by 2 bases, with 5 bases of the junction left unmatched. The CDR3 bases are TGTGCCAGCAGTGACACGACAGGGGGAGCCTACGAGCAGTACTTC. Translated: CASSDTTGGAYEQYF.

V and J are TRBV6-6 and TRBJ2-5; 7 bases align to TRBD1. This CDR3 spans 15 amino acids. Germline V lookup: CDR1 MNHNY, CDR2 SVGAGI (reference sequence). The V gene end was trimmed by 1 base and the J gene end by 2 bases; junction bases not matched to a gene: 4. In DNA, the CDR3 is TGTGCCAGCAGTTACTACACAGGGGAACAAGAGACCCAGTACTTC. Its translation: CASSYYTGEQETQYF.

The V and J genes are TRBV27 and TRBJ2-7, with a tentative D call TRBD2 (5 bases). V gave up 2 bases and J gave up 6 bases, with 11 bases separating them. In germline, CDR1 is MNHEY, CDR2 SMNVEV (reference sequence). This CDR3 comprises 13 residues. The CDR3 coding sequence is TGTGCCAGCAGTTTAACTAGTGTCGGCGAGCAGTACTTC. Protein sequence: CASSLTSVGEQYF.

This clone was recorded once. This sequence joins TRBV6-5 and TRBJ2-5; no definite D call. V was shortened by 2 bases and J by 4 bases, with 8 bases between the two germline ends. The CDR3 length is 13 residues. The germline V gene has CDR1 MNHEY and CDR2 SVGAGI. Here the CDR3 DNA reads TGTGCCAGCAGTTACCATATATCAGAGACCCAGTACTTC. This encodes CASSYHISETQYF.

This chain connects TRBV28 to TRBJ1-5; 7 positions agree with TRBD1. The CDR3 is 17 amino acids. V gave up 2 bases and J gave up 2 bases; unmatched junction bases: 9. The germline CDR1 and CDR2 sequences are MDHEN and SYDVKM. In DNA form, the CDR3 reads TGTGCCAGCAGTTTAGACAGGGTTCGGGGTGGCAATCAGCCCCAGCATTTT. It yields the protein CASSLDRVRGGNQPQHF.

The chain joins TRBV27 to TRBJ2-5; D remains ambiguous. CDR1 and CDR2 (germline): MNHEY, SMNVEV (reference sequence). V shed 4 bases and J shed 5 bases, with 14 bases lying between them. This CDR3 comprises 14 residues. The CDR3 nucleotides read TGTGCCAGCAGTTCCTACAGCGCCCCTGAGACCCAGTACTTC. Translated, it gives CASSSYSAPETQYF.

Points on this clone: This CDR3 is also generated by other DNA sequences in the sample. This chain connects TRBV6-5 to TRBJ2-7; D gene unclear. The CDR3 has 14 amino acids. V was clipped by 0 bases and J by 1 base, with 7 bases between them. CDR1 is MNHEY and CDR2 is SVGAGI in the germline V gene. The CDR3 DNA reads TGTGCCAGCAGTTACTCTTCGGAGTCCTACGAGCAGTACTTC. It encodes CASSYSSESYEQYF.

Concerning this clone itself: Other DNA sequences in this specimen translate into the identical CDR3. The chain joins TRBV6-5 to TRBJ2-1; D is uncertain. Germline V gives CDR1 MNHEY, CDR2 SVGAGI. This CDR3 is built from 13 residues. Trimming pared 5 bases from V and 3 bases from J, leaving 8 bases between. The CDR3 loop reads CASSQTDYNEQFF. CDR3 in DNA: TGTGCCAGCAGTCAAACCGACTACAATGAGCAGTTCTTC.